This T cell receptor beta chain was sequenced during a study of PD-1 blockade in classical Hodgkin lymphoma. Study-level background: The patients were dosed with nivolumab 3 mg/kg, infused intravenously every 2 weeks. Broader study findings: Significant TCR diversity gains by C4D1 occurred in CD4+ but not CD8+ cells. At baseline, newly diagnosed patients reportedly showed less TCR diversity than healthy donors.

Every patient had relapsed following autologous stem cell transplantation, and cohorts differed in brentuximab vedotin exposure. Best response was recorded as complete response, partial response or progressive disease. Sequencing used immunoSEQ multiplex PCR; TCRdb keeps in-frame clones, though not all of them. The table records 20,000 to 30,000 clones, roughly three quarters of them present only once. For this clone: Its target is not known.

This CDR3 region has 14 residues. The V gene's germline CDR1 is LNHDA and CDR2 SQIVND (reference sequence). Trimming shortened V by 1 base and J by 8 bases, and 14 bases separated the two germline ends. This TCR was sampled from a human donor with classical Hodgkin lymphoma. This sequence joins TRBV19 and TRBJ1-2; D remains unclear. This material consisted of peripheral blood mononuclear cells (PBMCs), taken at baseline. The CDR3 DNA sequence: TGTGCCAGTAGTATAGGAGGAGGTGTTAAGGGCTACACCTTC. It codes for CASSIGGGVKGYTF.